Listed below are T cell receptor beta chains from one sample, sequenced in a study of blood T cells in healthy people across ages. TCRdb re-called the 5' RACE reads with MiXCR, one entry per CDR3 protein. The sample contains more than 500,000 distinct CDR3 sequences, approximately 25% of which appear only once. What was sequenced was blood. The receptors derive from a woman between 65 and 79 years old in good health. Both conserved end residues are part of each CDR3. D genes are given only for firm matches. The size field is filled for only some rows; it gives once, few, many or a size class.

V gene	clone size	J gene	CDR3 length	D gene	CDR3 protein	CDR3 DNA
TRBV10-3	.	TRBJ2-7	11	.	CATAQAGEQYF	TGTGCCACCGCACAGGCGGGCGAGCAGTACTTC
TRBV10-3	.	TRBJ2-1	17	TRBD2	CAISGTSGGHSYNEQFF	TGTGCCATCAGCGGGACTAGCGGGGGGCACTCCTACAATGAGCAGTTCTTC
TRBV12-3/TRBV12-4	few	TRBJ2-3	15	TRBD1	CASRSQGVGTDTQYF	TGTGCCAGCAGGTCTCAGGGGGTGGGAACAGATACGCAGTATTTT
TRBV20-1	few	TRBJ1-5	13	.	CSAGGGWNQPQHF	TGCAGTGCTGGGGGGGGGTGGAATCAGCCCCAGCATTTT
TRBV12-3/TRBV12-4	.	TRBJ2-2	13	.	CASGLVTGGELFF	TGTGCCAGCGGTCTAGTGACGGGCGGGGAGCTGTTTTTT
TRBV4-3	.	TRBJ1-2	17	.	CASSQDFQRISYYGYTF	TGCGCCAGCAGCCAAGATTTCCAGAGGATCTCCTACTATGGCTACACCTTC
TRBV20-1	.	TRBJ1-2	14	TRBD1	CSARDTGGRSGYTF	TGCAGTGCTAGAGATACAGGGGGCAGGAGTGGCTACACCTTC
TRBV7-7	.	TRBJ2-7	14	.	CASSLIVTSYEQYF	TGTGCTAGCAGCTTAATAGTTACCTCCTACGAGCAGTACTTC
TRBV12-3/TRBV12-4	few	TRBJ2-4	17	TRBD1	CASSPRGTGGLKSIQYF	TGTGCCAGCAGCCCCCGTGGGACAGGGGGCCTCAAAAGCATTCAGTACTTC
TRBV7-2	.	TRBJ1-4	14	.	CASSFVATNEKLFF	TGTGCCAGCAGCTTTGTCGCAACTAATGAAAAACTGTTTTTT
TRBV20-1	.	TRBJ2-4	15	TRBD2	CSAHVTGGIKNIQYF	TGCAGTGCCCATGTAACGGGGGGAATCAAAAACATTCAGTACTTC
TRBV11-2	few	TRBJ2-2	16	TRBD2	CASSQGTTTNTGELFF	TGTGCCAGCAGCCAAGGGACTACAACGAACACCGGGGAGCTGTTTTTT
TRBV10-3	few	TRBJ2-7	14	TRBD1	CAIRSPQGIDEQYF	TGTGCCATCAGGAGCCCACAGGGGATCGACGAGCAGTACTTC
TRBV9	.	TRBJ2-1	15	.	CASSVVRDPNGEQFF	TGTGCCAGCAGCGTAGTACGGGACCCGAACGGTGAGCAGTTCTTC
TRBV5-1	.	TRBJ2-6	16	TRBD2	CASSSGGGAGANVLTF	TGCGCCAGCAGCTCTGGGGGGGGTGCTGGGGCCAACGTCCTGACTTTC
TRBV5-1	.	TRBJ2-5	15	.	CASSPTGTNEETQYF	TGCGCCAGCAGCCCGACCGGGACAAATGAAGAGACCCAGTACTTC
TRBV7-9	.	TRBJ1-1	14	TRBD1	CASSSGQADTEAFF	TGTGCCAGCAGCTCGGGACAGGCCGACACTGAAGCTTTCTTT
TRBV10-3	.	TRBJ1-2	11	TRBD1	CAATGAGGYTF	TGTGCCGCAACAGGGGCCGGGGGCTACACCTTC
TRBV11-2	.	TRBJ2-7	14	.	CASSLVNFGYEQYF	TGTGCCAGCAGCTTAGTAAATTTCGGGTACGAGCAGTACTTC
TRBV20-1	few	TRBJ2-5	13	TRBD1	CSAIVDRGETQYF	TGCAGTGCTATCGTAGACAGGGGGGAGACCCAGTACTTC
TRBV7-6	.	TRBJ1-1	14	.	CASSSSLGYTEAFF	TGTGCCAGCAGCTCCAGTTTGGGCTACACTGAAGCTTTCTTT
TRBV5-1	few	TRBJ2-2	15	TRBD1	CASTPGTGVAGELFF	TGCGCCAGCACCCCTGGGACAGGGGTAGCCGGGGAGCTGTTTTTT
TRBV10-3	few	TRBJ2-5	13	.	CAISALTQETQYF	TGTGCCATCAGTGCGCTAACACAAGAGACCCAGTACTTC
TRBV7-2	few	TRBJ1-6	15	.	CASSSSREGVSPLHF	TGTGCCAGCAGCTCCTCAAGGGAAGGGGTTTCACCCCTCCACTTT
TRBV7-9	.	TRBJ2-1	14	TRBD2	CASSFNGGAFEQFF	TGTGCCAGCAGCTTTAACGGGGGGGCCTTTGAGCAGTTCTTC
TRBV20-1	.	TRBJ2-1	14	TRBD2	CSARAGGSYNEQFF	TGCAGTGCTCGAGCGGGGGGTTCCTACAATGAGCAGTTCTTC
TRBV2	.	TRBJ2-4	16	.	CASSRELTVLKNIQYF	TGTGCCAGCAGCCGAGAACTGACAGTTCTAAAAAACATTCAGTACTTC
TRBV20-1	few	TRBJ2-7	14	TRBD1	CSASAGTGHYEQYF	TGCAGTGCTAGTGCCGGGACAGGGCATTACGAGCAGTACTTC
TRBV18	.	TRBJ2-3	13	.	CASSTGADATQYF	TGTGCCAGCTCAACCGGGGCAGATGCTACGCAGTATTTT
TRBV5-1	.	TRBJ2-1	13	.	CAGSPATYNDQFF	TGCGCCGGCAGCCCCGCCACCTACAATGATCAGTTCTTC
TRBV7-6	many	TRBJ1-2	14	TRBD1	CASSRQETGLGYTF	TGTGCCAGCAGCCGCCAGGAGACAGGGTTGGGCTACACCTTC
TRBV5-1	.	TRBJ2-3	14	.	CASLKGTPTDTQYF	TGCGCCAGCCTAAAGGGGACTCCCACAGATACGCAGTATTTT
TRBV12-3/TRBV12-4	few	TRBJ1-3	14	.	CASKGEVPGNTIYF	TGTGCCAGCAAGGGGGAAGTCCCTGGAAACACCATATATTTT
TRBV20-1	.	TRBJ2-7	14	.	CSAIPDSPSYEQYF	TGCAGTGCTATTCCCGATTCGCCCTCCTACGAGCAGTACTTC
TRBV20-1	few	TRBJ2-5	18	TRBD2	CSARDTGTSGVPGETQYF	TGCAGTGCTAGAGATACCGGGACTAGCGGGGTGCCGGGAGAGACCCAGTACTTC
TRBV4-1	many	TRBJ2-5	12	.	CASSQGLETQYF	TGCGCCAGCAGCCAAGGGTTGGAGACCCAGTACTTC
TRBV4-3	.	TRBJ1-1	16	.	CASSHPAAGRDTEAFF	TGCGCCAGCAGCCACCCCGCAGCGGGTAGGGACACTGAAGCTTTCTTT
TRBV29-1	.	TRBJ2-5	10	.	CSVEIETQYF	TGCAGCGTTGAAATCGAGACCCAGTACTTC
TRBV4-2	.	TRBJ1-1	15	.	CASSPGPTLNTEAFF	TGTGCCAGCAGCCCGGGACCGACACTGAACACTGAAGCTTTCTTT
TRBV29-1	few	TRBJ2-5	15	.	CSVEDQSGVQETQYF	TGCAGCGTTGAAGATCAGTCGGGGGTCCAAGAGACCCAGTACTTC
TRBV7-3	few	TRBJ2-5	14	.	CASSLYGRQETQYF	TGTGCCAGCAGCTTATATGGGCGACAAGAGACCCAGTACTTC
TRBV18	many	TRBJ1-6	16	.	CASSPSIGSSNSPLHF	TGTGCCAGCTCACCAAGTATTGGCAGCTCCAATTCACCCCTCCACTTT
TRBV5-1	.	TRBJ2-7	14	.	CASSQQASSYEQYF	TGCGCCAGCAGCCAACAGGCCAGCTCCTACGAGCAGTACTTC
TRBV2	few	TRBJ2-1	14	TRBD2	CASSQRGGVNEQFF	TGTGCCAGTAGTCAACGGGGGGGTGTCAATGAGCAGTTCTTC
TRBV29-1	.	TRBJ2-3	13	TRBD2	CSVRGGHTDTQYF	TGCAGCGTCCGGGGGGGCCATACAGATACGCAGTATTTT
TRBV7-8	.	TRBJ2-1	13	.	CASSHNQRGSVFF	TGTGCCAGCAGCCATAATCAGAGGGGTAGCGTGTTCTTC
TRBV20-1	.	TRBJ2-7	15	.	CSARDPLGNSYEQYF	TGCAGTGCTAGAGATCCTCTAGGGAACTCCTACGAGCAGTACTTC
TRBV5-1	.	TRBJ2-6	18	.	CASSLERLWLSGANVLTF	TGCGCCAGCAGCTTGGAACGGTTATGGCTATCTGGGGCCAACGTCCTGACTTTC
TRBV18	.	TRBJ2-3	16	.	CASSPPSLTGADTQYF	TGTGCCAGCTCACCACCATCATTGACAGGAGCAGATACGCAGTATTTT
TRBV9	few	TRBJ2-7	15	.	CASSVGTGSKYEQYF	TGTGCCAGCAGCGTAGGGACGGGCTCCAAGTACGAGCAGTACTTC
TRBV5-1	.	TRBJ1-1	13	.	CASSLAGAEPAFF	TGCGCCAGCAGCTTGGCCGGGGCAGAGCCGGCTTTCTTT